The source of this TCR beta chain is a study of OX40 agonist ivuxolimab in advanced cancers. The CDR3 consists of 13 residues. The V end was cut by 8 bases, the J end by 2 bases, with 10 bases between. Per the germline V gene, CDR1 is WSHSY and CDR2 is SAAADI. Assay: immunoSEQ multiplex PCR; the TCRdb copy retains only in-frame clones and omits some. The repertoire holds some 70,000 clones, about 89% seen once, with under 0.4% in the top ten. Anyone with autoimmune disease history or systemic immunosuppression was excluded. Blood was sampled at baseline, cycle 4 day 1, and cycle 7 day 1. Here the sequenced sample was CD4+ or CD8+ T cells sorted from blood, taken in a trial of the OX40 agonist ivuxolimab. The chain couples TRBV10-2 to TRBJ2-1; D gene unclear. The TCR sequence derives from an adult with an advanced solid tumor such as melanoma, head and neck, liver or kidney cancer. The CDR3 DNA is TGCGCCAGCGGCGGACCAACCTACAATGAGCAGTTCTTC. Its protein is CASGGPTYNEQFF.